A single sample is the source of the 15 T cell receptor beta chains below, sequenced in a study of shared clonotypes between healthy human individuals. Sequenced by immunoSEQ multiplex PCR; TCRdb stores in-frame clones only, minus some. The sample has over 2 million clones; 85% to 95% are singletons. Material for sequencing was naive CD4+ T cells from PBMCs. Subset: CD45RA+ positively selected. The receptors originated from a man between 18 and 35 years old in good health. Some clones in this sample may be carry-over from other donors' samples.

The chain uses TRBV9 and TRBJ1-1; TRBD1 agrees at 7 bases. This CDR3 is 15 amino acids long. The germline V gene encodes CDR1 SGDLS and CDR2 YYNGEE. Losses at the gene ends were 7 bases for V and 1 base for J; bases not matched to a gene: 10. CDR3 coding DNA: TGTGCCAGCCCTTCGAAGACAGGGAGGAACACTGAAGCTTTCTTT. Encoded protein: CASPSKTGRNTEAFF.

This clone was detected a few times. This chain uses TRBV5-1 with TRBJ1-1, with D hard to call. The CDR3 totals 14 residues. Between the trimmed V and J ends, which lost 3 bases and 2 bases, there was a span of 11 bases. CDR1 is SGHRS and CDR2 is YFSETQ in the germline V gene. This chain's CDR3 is CASSSWAGNTEAFF. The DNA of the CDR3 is TGCGCCAGCAGCTCCTGGGCCGGTAACACTGAAGCTTTCTTT.

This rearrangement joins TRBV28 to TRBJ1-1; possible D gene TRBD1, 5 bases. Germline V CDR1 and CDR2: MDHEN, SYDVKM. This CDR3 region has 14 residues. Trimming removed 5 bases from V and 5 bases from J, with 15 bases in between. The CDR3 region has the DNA TGTGCCAGCAGTAAAAACAGGTTTGGAACTGAAGCTTTCTTT. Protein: CASSKNRFGTEAFF. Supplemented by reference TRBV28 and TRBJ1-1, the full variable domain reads DVKVTQSSRYLVKRTGEKVFLECVQDMDHENMFWYRQDPGLGLRLIYFSYDVKMKEKGDIPEGYSVSREKKERFSLILESASTNQTSMYLCASSKNRFGTEAFFGQGTRLTVV.

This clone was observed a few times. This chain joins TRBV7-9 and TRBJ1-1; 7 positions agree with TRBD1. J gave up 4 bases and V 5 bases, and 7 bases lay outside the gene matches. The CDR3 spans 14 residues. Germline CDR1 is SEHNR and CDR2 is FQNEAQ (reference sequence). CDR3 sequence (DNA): TGTGCCAGCAGCCAAGACAGGGCGACCACTGAAGCTTTCTTT. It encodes CASSQDRATTEAFF.

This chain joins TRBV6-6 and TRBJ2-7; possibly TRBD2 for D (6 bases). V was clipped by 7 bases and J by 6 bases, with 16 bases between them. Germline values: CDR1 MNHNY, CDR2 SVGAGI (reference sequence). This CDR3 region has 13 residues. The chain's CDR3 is CASKRWQEGEQYF. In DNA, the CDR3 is TGTGCCAGCAAGCGGTGGCAGGAGGGCGAGCAGTACTTC.

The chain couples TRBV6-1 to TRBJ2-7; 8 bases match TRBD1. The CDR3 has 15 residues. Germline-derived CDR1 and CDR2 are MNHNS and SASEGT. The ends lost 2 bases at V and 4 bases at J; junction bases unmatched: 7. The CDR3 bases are TGTGCCAGCAGTGAATATTGGACAGGGAATTACGAGCAGTACTTC. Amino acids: CASSEYWTGNYEQYF.

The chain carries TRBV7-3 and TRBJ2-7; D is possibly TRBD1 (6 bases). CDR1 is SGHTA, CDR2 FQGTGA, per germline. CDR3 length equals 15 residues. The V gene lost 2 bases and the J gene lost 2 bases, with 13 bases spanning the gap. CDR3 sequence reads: CASSLEGVGPYEQYF. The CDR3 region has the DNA TGTGCCAGCAGCTTAGAGGGGGTGGGACCCTACGAGCAGTACTTC.

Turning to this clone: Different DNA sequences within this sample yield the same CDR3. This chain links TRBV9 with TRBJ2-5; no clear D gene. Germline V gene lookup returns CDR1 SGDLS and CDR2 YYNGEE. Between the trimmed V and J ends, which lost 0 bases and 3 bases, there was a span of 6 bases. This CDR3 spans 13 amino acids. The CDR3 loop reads CASSVGGKETQYF. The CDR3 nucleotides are TGTGCCAGCAGCGTAGGTGGGAAAGAGACCCAGTACTTC.

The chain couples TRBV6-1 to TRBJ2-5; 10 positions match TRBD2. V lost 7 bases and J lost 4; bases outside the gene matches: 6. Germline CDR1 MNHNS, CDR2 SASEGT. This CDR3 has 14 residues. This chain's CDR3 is CASTTSGMRETQYF. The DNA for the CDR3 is TGTGCCAGCACCACTAGCGGGATGAGAGAGACCCAGTACTTC.

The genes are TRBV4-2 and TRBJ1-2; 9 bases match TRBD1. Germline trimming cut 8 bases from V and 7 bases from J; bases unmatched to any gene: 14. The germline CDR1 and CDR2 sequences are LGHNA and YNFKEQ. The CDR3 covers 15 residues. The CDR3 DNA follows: TGTGCCAGCGAACGTAGGACAGGGGAAGTGAGTGGCTACACCTTC. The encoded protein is CASERRTGEVSGYTF.

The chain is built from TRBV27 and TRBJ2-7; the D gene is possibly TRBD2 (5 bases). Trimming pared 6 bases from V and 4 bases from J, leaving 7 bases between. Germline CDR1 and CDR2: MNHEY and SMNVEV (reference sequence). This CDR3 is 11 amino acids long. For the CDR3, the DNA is TGTGCCAGCAGCGAGGGTTACGAGCAGTACTTC. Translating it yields CASSEGYEQYF.

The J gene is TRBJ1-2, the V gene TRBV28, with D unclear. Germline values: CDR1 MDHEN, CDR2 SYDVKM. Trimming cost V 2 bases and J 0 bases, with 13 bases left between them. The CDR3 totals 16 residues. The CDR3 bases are TGTGCCAGCAGTTTAAGGAGTCAGCGAGCTAACTATGGCTACACCTTC. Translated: CASSLRSQRANYGYTF.

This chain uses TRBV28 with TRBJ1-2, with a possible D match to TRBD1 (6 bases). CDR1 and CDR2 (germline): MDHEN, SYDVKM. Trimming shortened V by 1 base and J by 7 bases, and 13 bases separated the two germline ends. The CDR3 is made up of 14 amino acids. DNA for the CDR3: TGTGCCAGCAGTTTATTAACAGGGCCGATTGGCTACACCTTC. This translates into CASSLLTGPIGYTF.

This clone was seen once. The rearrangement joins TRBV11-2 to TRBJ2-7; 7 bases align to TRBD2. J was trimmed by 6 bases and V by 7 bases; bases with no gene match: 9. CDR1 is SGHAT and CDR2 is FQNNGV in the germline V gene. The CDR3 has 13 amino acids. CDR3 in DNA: TGTGCCAGCACTAGCGGCCTCCTCTCCGAGCAGTACTTC. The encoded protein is CASTSGLLSEQYF.

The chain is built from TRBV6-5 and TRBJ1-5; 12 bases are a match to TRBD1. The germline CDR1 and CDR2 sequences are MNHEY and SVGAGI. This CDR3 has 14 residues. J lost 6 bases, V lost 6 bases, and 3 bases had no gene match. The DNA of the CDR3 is TGTGCCAGCAGGGGACAGGGGGCCTTTCAGCCCCAGCATTTT. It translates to CASRGQGAFQPQHF.